These T cell receptor beta chains were read from a single sample in a study of blood T cell repertoires in COVID-19. Measured with immunoSEQ multiplex PCR; TCRdb has only the in-frame clones, and not every one. The data show approximately 390,000 clones, 90% seen once. The sample comprised peripheral blood. The receptors were sampled from a man between 18 and 29 years old with active or convalescent COVID-19. CDR3s include the opening cysteine and the closing phenylalanine or tryptophan. Fields, in order: V gene, D gene, J gene, clone size, CDR3 DNA, CDR3 protein. D genes are given only for firm matches. The size entry is marked missing in some rows and otherwise reads once, few, many or a size class.

>TRBV14|NA|TRBJ1-1|NA
TGTGCCAGCAGCCAAAACAGGATCAGCGCTGAAGCTTTCTTT
CASSQNRISAEAFF
>TRBV6-1|TRBD2|TRBJ2-5|once
TGTGCCAGCAGTGAAGCACCGGGACTAGCGGGGTCTAAAGAGACCCAGTACTTC
CASSEAPGLAGSKETQYF
>TRBV27|NA|TRBJ2-7|few
TGTGCCAGCAGCCGGGACTACGAGCAGTACTTC
CASSRDYEQYF
>TRBV28|NA|TRBJ1-5|NA
TGTGCCAGCAGTTTATCCGGGGTCAGCAATCAGCCCCAGCATTTT
CASSLSGVSNQPQHF
>TRBV9|NA|TRBJ2-3|once
TGTGCCAGCAGCGTAGGCGGGGTGCCAGATACGCAGTATTTT
CASSVGGVPDTQYF
>TRBV19|TRBD1|TRBJ2-7|NA
TGTGCCAGTAACCAGGGGGACAGGGGGAACGACGAGCAGTACTTC
CASNQGDRGNDEQYF
>TRBV28|NA|TRBJ2-3|NA
TGTGCCAGCAGGGGGGGAGCGGGCGCTAGCACAGATACGCAGTATTTT
CASRGGAGASTDTQYF
>TRBV28|TRBD1|TRBJ2-1|NA
TGTGCCAGCAGTCTCCGACAGGGGAGCTCCTACAATGAGCAGTTCTTC
CASSLRQGSSYNEQFF
>TRBV7-8|NA|TRBJ2-1|NA
TGTGCCAGCAGCTTAGAGACGGGGAGCTACAATGAGCAGTTCTTC
CASSLETGSYNEQFF
>TRBV18|TRBD2|TRBJ2-1|NA
TGTGCCAGCTCAGAGGAGCGGGGGCGAATCGATGAGCAGTTCTTC
CASSEERGRIDEQFF
>TRBV7-3|TRBD1|TRBJ1-5|few
TGTGCCAGCAGCTTATCGGGACAGGGTGTGCAGCCCCAGCATTTT
CASSLSGQGVQPQHF
>TRBV5-6|NA|TRBJ1-5|NA
TGTGCCAGCAGCTTAAGAGGGTTGGGACAGCCCCAGCATTTT
CASSLRGLGQPQHF
>TRBV28|TRBD1|TRBJ1-6|NA
TGTGCCAGCAGTCAGGACAGGGTGGTCCACTTT
CASSQDRVVHF
>TRBV9|TRBD2|TRBJ2-5|few
TGTGCCAGCAGCGTAGAGTCGGGGACTAGCGGGGAGACCCAGTACTTC
CASSVESGTSGETQYF
>TRBV7-2|TRBD1|TRBJ1-6|once
TGTGCCAGCAGATTGAACCGGGACAGGAATTCACCCCTCCACTTT
CASRLNRDRNSPLHF
>TRBV7-2|TRBD2|TRBJ2-3|NA
TGTGCCAGCAGCTGGTCGGGAGGGCCCACAGATACGCAGTATTTT
CASSWSGGPTDTQYF
>TRBV6-5|NA|TRBJ1-5|NA
TGTGCCAGCAGTACAGGGATCAATCAGCCCCAGCATTTT
CASSTGINQPQHF
>TRBV3-1/TRBV3-2|NA|TRBJ2-2|NA
TGTGCCAGCAGCCGGAATGGGGGCGCGGGCGGGGAGCTGTTTTTT
CASSRNGGAGGELFF
>TRBV5-6|NA|TRBJ2-7|NA
TGTGCCAGCAGCCATAGGGGGCGCGGGAACTACGAGCAGTACTTC
CASSHRGRGNYEQYF
>TRBV5-5|NA|TRBJ2-2|NA
TGTGCCAGCAGCGGACCAGGGGTGGCCACCGGGGAGCTGTTTTTT
CASSGPGVATGELFF
>TRBV3-1/TRBV3-2|NA|TRBJ1-1|NA
TGTGCCAGCAGCCAAGAGGCGGCCGCCGTGGCTTTCTTT
CASSQEAAAVAFF
>TRBV9|NA|TRBJ2-7|NA
TGTGCCAGCAGCGTAGCAGGTACGGCCGACCCCTACGAGCAGTACTTC
CASSVAGTADPYEQYF
>TRBV6-5|TRBD1|TRBJ1-6|NA
TGTGCCAGCAGCGCAGGGGGTTTAGGTAATTCACCCCTCCACTTT
CASSAGGLGNSPLHF
>TRBV5-5|NA|TRBJ1-3|NA
TGTGCCAGCAGCCCGGAGGAGGGCAGAGCTGGAAACACCATATATTTT
CASSPEEGRAGNTIYF
>TRBV28|NA|TRBJ2-6|once
TGTGCCAGCAGTCGGGGGTTTGGGGCCAACGTGCTGACTTTC
CASSRGFGANVLTF
>TRBV19|NA|TRBJ2-7|NA
TGTGCCAGTAGCTGGCGGGGAGGGGGCTCCTACGAGCAGTACTTC
CASSWRGGGSYEQYF
>TRBV19|TRBD1|TRBJ1-5|few
TGTGCCAGCGGAGGGACGGTACAGGGGTCCCTCTTTAATCAGCCCCAGCATTTT
CASGGTVQGSLFNQPQHF
>TRBV9|NA|TRBJ2-5|NA
TGTGCCAGCAGCGCCCTCGGGAGATACCAAGAGACCCAGTACTTC
CASSALGRYQETQYF
>TRBV5-4|NA|TRBJ1-5|NA
TGTGCCAGCAGCTTGTTGGAGGAAGCCAATCAGCCCCAGCATTTT
CASSLLEEANQPQHF
>TRBV21-1|NA|TRBJ2-4|once
TGTGCCAGCAGCAAACGGGGGGTAGCCAAAAACATTCAGTACTTC
CASSKRGVAKNIQYF
>TRBV7-9|TRBD1|TRBJ1-2|NA
TGTGCCAGCACCAGGGACAGGATTGACTATGGCTACACCTTC
CASTRDRIDYGYTF
>TRBV24-1|NA|TRBJ2-6|NA
TGTGCCACCAGTGAGGCACCGGGACACTACCTGGGGGCCAACGTGCTGACTTTC
CATSEAPGHYLGANVLTF
>TRBV6-5|TRBD1|TRBJ2-7|once
TGTGCCAGCAGGCAGGGGGCGAGCAGGGTCGAGCAGTACTTC
CASRQGASRVEQYF
>TRBV19|NA|TRBJ2-6|NA
TGTGCCAGTAGCATCGATGTGACTGGGGCCAACGTGCTGACTTTC
CASSIDVTGANVLTF
>TRBV4-3|NA|TRBJ2-7|NA
TGCGCCAGCAGCCGAGCGGCGGGTTCCTACGAGCAGTACTTC
CASSRAAGSYEQYF
>TRBV18|TRBD1|TRBJ2-2|NA
TGTGCCAGCTCACCAGCCGACAGGGCCGCGAACACCGGGGAGCTGTTTTTT
CASSPADRAANTGELFF
>TRBV25-1|NA|TRBJ2-5|NA
TGTGCCAGCAGCTTAGAAGGCAGGAACCAAGAGACCCAGTACTTC
CASSLEGRNQETQYF